The rows below give T cell receptor beta chains drawn from one sample of a study of blood T cell repertoires in COVID-19. The table came from immunoSEQ multiplex PCR; TCRdb's copy has only in-frame clones and leaves some out. This table holds around 700,000 clones, 75% to 90% found once. Sequencing used peripheral blood. The receptors were sampled from a woman aged 18-29 years with acute or convalescent COVID-19. Each CDR3 is given with its conserved first and last residue. Fields, in order: D gene, clone size, V gene, J gene, CDR3 protein, CDR3 DNA. D genes are given only for firm matches. Size is stated for part of the rows, as once, few or many counts, or as a class when the clone is expanded.

-	-	TRBV7-9	TRBJ2-2	CASIPRGGELFF	TGTGCCAGCATCCCGCGTGGCGGGGAGCTGTTTTTT
-	-	TRBV6-5	TRBJ2-7	CASALARRGAYEQYF	TGTGCCAGCGCATTGGCGCGGCGGGGAGCCTACGAGCAGTACTTC
-	-	TRBV7-2	TRBJ1-2	CASTHIYLGETFYGYTF	TGTGCCAGCACTCATATATACTTGGGAGAGACCTTCTATGGCTACACCTTC
-	-	TRBV5-6	TRBJ1-1	CASSGQPNTEAFF	TGTGCCAGCAGCGGACAGCCGAACACTGAAGCTTTCTTT
TRBD1	once	TRBV6-2/TRBV6-3	TRBJ1-2	CASSQTYRGINYGYTF	TGTGCCAGCAGTCAAACCTACAGGGGAATAAACTATGGCTACACCTTC
TRBD1	-	TRBV23-1	TRBJ1-4	CASSPVRGNEKLFF	TGCGCCAGCAGCCCCGTCAGGGGGAATGAAAAACTGTTTTTT
TRBD1	-	TRBV5-1	TRBJ2-7	CASSTPSGGYEQYF	TGCGCCAGCTCTACACCTTCAGGGGGCTACGAGCAGTACTTC
-	-	TRBV2	TRBJ2-7	CASSEVGGSSSYEQYF	TGTGCCAGCAGTGAAGTTGGGGGGTCGAGCTCCTACGAGCAGTACTTC
-	-	TRBV27	TRBJ1-2	CASSLSTTAGGYGYTF	TGTGCCAGCAGTTTATCGACGACGGCGGGGGGGTACGGCTACACCTTC
TRBD1	once	TRBV19	TRBJ1-3	CASSLGQGTPYSGNTIYF	TGTGCCAGTAGTCTGGGACAGGGAACACCCTACTCTGGAAACACCATATATTTT
TRBD1	-	TRBV6-2/TRBV6-3	TRBJ2-3	CASSRDSGTDTQYF	TGTGCCAGCAGCCGGGACAGCGGCACAGATACGCAGTATTTT
-	-	TRBV7-4	TRBJ2-6	CASTTESSSGANVLTF	TGTGCCAGCACCACAGAAAGTTCTTCTGGGGCCAACGTCCTGACTTTC
-	-	TRBV30	TRBJ2-7	CAWDQGSSYEQYF	TGTGCCTGGGATCAGGGGTCCTCCTACGAGCAGTACTTC
TRBD1	once	TRBV4-3	TRBJ1-1	CASSQETGVNTEAFF	TGCGCCAGCAGCCAAGAGACAGGGGTTAACACTGAAGCTTTCTTT
TRBD1	-	TRBV5-1	TRBJ2-7	CASSADRSNEQYF	TGCGCCAGCAGCGCGGACAGGAGCAACGAGCAGTACTTC
TRBD1	-	TRBV30	TRBJ2-7	CAGRDRGGYEQYF	TGTGCCGGAAGGGACAGGGGAGGCTACGAGCAGTACTTC
TRBD1	few	TRBV28	TRBJ1-5	CASSSQDRVVPTQPQHF	TGTGCCAGCAGTTCCCAGGACAGGGTAGTTCCCACTCAGCCCCAGCATTTT
-	-	TRBV10-3	TRBJ1-2	CAISESMTATTYYGYTF	TGTGCCATCAGTGAGTCTATGACAGCAACTACCTATTATGGCTACACCTTC
TRBD1	-	TRBV7-9	TRBJ2-6	CASSLEVRTGVAGANVLTF	TGTGCCAGCAGCTTAGAGGTCAGGACAGGAGTAGCTGGGGCCAACGTCCTGACTTTC
-	-	TRBV30	TRBJ1-3	CAWSVPSGSGNTIYF	TGTGCCTGGAGTGTCCCTTCAGGCTCTGGAAACACCATATATTTT
TRBD1	-	TRBV7-9	TRBJ2-3	CASSLRDRWTDTQYF	TGTGCCAGCAGCCTTAGGGACAGGTGGACAGATACGCAGTATTTT
TRBD1	-	TRBV7-9	TRBJ1-1	CASSSSGTGDGLGAFF	TGTGCCAGCAGCTCGTCCGGGACAGGGGATGGGCTCGGAGCTTTCTTT
TRBD1	once	TRBV5-1	TRBJ1-2	CASSPGQGGYGYTF	TGCGCCAGCAGCCCGGGACAGGGCGGGTATGGCTACACCTTC
-	-	TRBV5-1	TRBJ1-1	CASRLYGTGGVEAFF	TGCGCCAGCAGACTATATGGGACGGGGGGAGTTGAAGCTTTCTTT
-	-	TRBV25-1	TRBJ1-2	CASSDSQVPTLPLGYTF	TGTGCCAGCAGTGATTCGCAGGTACCCACCCTCCCACTTGGCTACACCTTC
-	-	TRBV6-5	TRBJ1-2	CASSPTGGAIYGYTF	TGTGCCAGCAGTCCTACGGGGGGCGCGATTTATGGCTACACCTTC
-	-	TRBV4-3	TRBJ1-2	CASSSGGGYTF	TGCGCCAGCAGCTCGGGAGGTGGCTACACCTTC